This TCR beta chain was captured in a study of blood T cell repertoires in COVID-19. Whole-study context: Sources were T cells, B-cell-depleted T cells, or PBMCs; the material itself was cDNA or gDNA.

This table comes from immunoSEQ multiplex PCR, and its TCRdb copy is limited to in-frame clones, with some not included. The sample has 500,000 to 600,000 clones; 85% to 90% are singletons. The CDR3 runs 14 residues. Germline V gene data show CDR1 as SNHLY and CDR2 as FYNNEI. J gave up 2 bases and V 11 bases, and 5 bases lay outside the gene matches. This chain links TRBV2 with TRBJ2-3; 12 bases line up with TRBD1. Sequencing was performed on peripheral blood. The clonotype originates from a woman aged 45-65 years with COVID-19, enrolled during active disease. The CDR3 protein is CAGGTGGYTDTQYF. CDR3 nucleotide sequence: TGTGCCGGAGGGACAGGGGGCTACACAGATACGCAGTATTTT.